This T cell receptor beta chain was documented in a study of Graves' ophthalmopathy and Graves' hyperthyroidism. Orbital computed tomography, together with clinical symptoms, serum thyroxine, TRAb and thyroid ultrasound, was used for diagnosis. CDR3 regions of TCR beta were amplified from RNA transcripts. HTBI primers were employed in first-round RT-PCR, then a second-round multiplex PCR followed. MiXCR was run by TCRdb on the multiplex PCR reads, yielding one entry per CDR3 protein. Among 1 million to 1.3 million distinct CDR3 sequences listed, roughly 35% were seen once. The CDR3 is 12 residues long. CDR1 is SQVTM, CDR2 ANQGSEA, per germline. V gave up 6 bases and J gave up 2 bases, with 11 bases separating them.

V usage is TRBV29-1 and J usage is TRBJ2-7, with a weak D call TRBD2 (5 bases). Sequenced: peripheral blood or thyroid tissue (not recorded which). The source is an adult man with Graves' hyperthyroidism. CDR3 DNA: TGCAGCGTGGGTTGGACTGCCTACGAGCAGTACTTC. It encodes CSVGWTAYEQYF.